The entry below gives a single T cell receptor (beta chain) sequence along with its context. Time point here: persistent/refractory GD, antithyroid drugs over 5 years with positive TRAb. The TCR library was prepared using RNA isolated from PBMCs. The data are from a study of regulatory T cells in long-lasting Graves disease. For TCR beta, libraries came from iRepertoire HTBI primers and Arm-PCR of CDR3 regions. One entry per CDR3 protein results from TCRdb running MiXCR on the multiplex PCR reads. The sample lists 700,000 or so distinct CDR3 sequences; roughly 30% were seen once. The input for sequencing was peripheral blood mononuclear cells (PBMCs), taken when the disease was refractory, from a patient treated with antithyroid drugs. This sequence was found in a female donor with Graves disease.

CDR3 DNA: TGCAGTGCTCCGCTTGGCGGGAGGGCCGGGGAGCTGTTTTTT. It translates to CSAPLGGRAGELFF. The chain joins TRBV20-1 to TRBJ2-2; 9 positions match TRBD2. After removal of 5 bases from V and 6 bases from J, the junction contained 7 bases not matched to a gene. Germline V CDR1 and CDR2: DFQATT, SNEGSKA (reference sequence). This CDR3 is built from 14 residues.